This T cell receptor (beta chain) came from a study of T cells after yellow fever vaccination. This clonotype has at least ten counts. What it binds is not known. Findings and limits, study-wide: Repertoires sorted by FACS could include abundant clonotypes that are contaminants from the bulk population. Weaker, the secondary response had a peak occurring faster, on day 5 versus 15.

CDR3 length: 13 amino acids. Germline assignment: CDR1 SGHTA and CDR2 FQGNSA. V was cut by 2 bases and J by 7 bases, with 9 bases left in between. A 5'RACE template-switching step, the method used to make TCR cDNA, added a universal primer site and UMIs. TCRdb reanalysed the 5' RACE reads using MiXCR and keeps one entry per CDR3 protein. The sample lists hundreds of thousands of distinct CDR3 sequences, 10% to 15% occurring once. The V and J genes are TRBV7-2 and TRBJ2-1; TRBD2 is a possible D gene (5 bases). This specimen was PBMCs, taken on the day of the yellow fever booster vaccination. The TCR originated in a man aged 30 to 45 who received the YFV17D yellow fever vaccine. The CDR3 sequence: CASSLNRGNEQFF. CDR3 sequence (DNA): TGTGCCAGCAGCTTAAATCGCGGGAATGAGCAGTTCTTC.